These 27 T cell receptor beta chains share one sample of origin, sequenced in a study of vaccination effects on CD4 cells after COVID-19 (dated by TCRdb to between 2021 and 2023). No cognate antigen is known for these TCRs. To identify antigen-specific CD4+ T cell clonotypes by their expansion, the ViraFEST assay first stimulated PBMC with viral peptide pools and then applied TCR sequencing. After less than 13 days of culture, CD4+ T cells were isolated with the EasySep CD4+ T cell isolation kit. Participants received two doses of either the BNT162b2 or the mRNA-1273 mRNA SARS-CoV-2 vaccine. Library method: the immunoSEQ multiplex PCR assay. TCRdb took this table from immuneACCESS and kept in-frame rearrangements with V and J called. Such tables lack part of the clones; where checked against another copy, unresolved V genes explain under half of the gap, and the rest is unexplained. The sample records tens of thousands of clones, 74% of which are singletons. Of the sample, 1.5% to 1.7% is held by the ten largest clones.

Sequencing was performed on CD4+ T cells from PBMCs cultured with HCoV-229E spike peptides, taken after COVID-19 vaccination. Taken with the paper, the label for cell subset or site translates to: HCoV-229E spike overlapping peptide pool stimulation. All receptors come from a human donor who received a COVID-19 vaccine.

The chain joins TRBV6-6 to TRBJ2-3; no clear D. Germline CDR1 MNHNY, CDR2 SVGAGI (reference sequence). Trimming pared 7 bases from V and 2 bases from J, leaving 13 bases between. This CDR3 contains 14 residues. CDR3 bases: TGTGCCAGCATCAACACCGACCCCACAGATACGCAGTATTTT. Translation gives CASINTDPTDTQYF.

A few counts support this clone. Germline and junction disagree at one end, which may indicate a read error. The J gene is TRBJ2-6, the V gene TRBV18; TRBD1 aligns across 8 bases. This CDR3 contains 14 residues. Germline values: CDR1 KGHSH, CDR2 LQKENI. CDR3 bases: TGTGCCAGCTCACCAGAACAGGGGGTCAACGTCCTGACTTTC. This gives the protein CASSPEQGVNVLTF.

V is TRBV7-2 and J is TRBJ2-1; no definite D call. There are 13 residues in the CDR3. V dropped 2 bases and J dropped 8 bases, with 10 bases sitting between them. Germline V gene lookup returns CDR1 SGHTA and CDR2 FQGNSA. For the CDR3, the DNA is TGTGCCAGCAGCTTACAGAAGAGCGATGAGCAGTTCTTC. Protein sequence: CASSLQKSDEQFF.

The chain joins TRBV25-1 to TRBJ1-6, with D perhaps matching TRBD1 (5 bases). CDR3 length: 13 residues. The V gene lost 10 bases and the J gene lost 7 bases, with 14 bases spanning the gap. Germline-derived CDR1 and CDR2 are MGHDK and SYGVNS. CDR3 protein: CAMKGWENSPLHF. The CDR3 DNA reads TGTGCCATGAAGGGGTGGGAAAATTCACCCCTCCACTTT.

The CDR3: CARNTGELFF. For the CDR3, the DNA is TGTGCCAGGAACACCGGGGAGCTGTTTTTT. The chain joins TRBV12-3 or TRBV12-4 to TRBJ2-2, with no clear D. V was clipped by 9 bases and J by 1 base, with 0 bases between them. CDR3 length equals 10 residues.

The V gene is TRBV9, the J gene TRBJ2-5; tentatively, D is TRBD1 (6 bases). CDR1 is SGDLS, CDR2 YYNGEE, per germline. Trimming shortened V by 3 bases and J by 2 bases, and 11 bases separated the two germline ends. This CDR3 region has 14 residues. For the CDR3, the DNA is TGTGCCAGCAGCGGTGGGGGCGGGCAAGAGACCCAGTACTTC. It codes for CASSGGGGQETQYF. The variable domain in full, with the rest retrieved from reference TRBV9 and TRBJ2-5, is DSGVTQTPKHLITATGQRVTLRCSPRSGDLSVYWYQQSLDQGLQFLIQYYNGEERAKGNILERFSAQQFPDLHSELNLSSLELGDSALYFCASSGGGGQETQYFGPGTRLLVL.

This chain joins TRBV19 and TRBJ2-1, with TRBD1 matching 9 bases. This CDR3 has 15 residues. V dropped 4 bases and J dropped 3; count of bases not matched to a gene: 4. CDR1 is LNHDA, CDR2 SQIVND, per germline (reference sequence). The CDR3 loop reads CASSRGTGIYNEQFF. DNA for the CDR3: TGTGCCAGTAGTAGGGGGACAGGGATCTACAATGAGCAGTTCTTC.

The CDR3 is CASSPRVNQPQHF. In nucleotides, the CDR3 is TGTGCCAGCAGCCCCAGAGTCAATCAGCCCCAGCATTTT. V is TRBV27 and J is TRBJ1-5; D is unclear. The germline CDR1 and CDR2 sequences are MNHEY and SMNVEV (reference sequence). The germline V and J ends were trimmed by 6 bases and 3 bases, with 9 bases remaining between them. The CDR3 loop spans 13 amino acids.

The chain has TRBV7-8 and TRBJ1-2, with TRBD1 matching 7 bases. Germline assignment: CDR1 SGHVS and CDR2 FQNEAQ. After removal of 5 bases from V and 2 bases from J, the junction contained 2 bases not matched to a gene. CDR3 length: 13 residues. The CDR3 DNA sequence: TGTGCCAGCAGCCGGGACAGAAACTATGGCTACACCTTC. As protein: CASSRDRNYGYTF.

The chain uses TRBV5-4 and TRBJ1-1, with D possibly being TRBD1 (6 bases). This CDR3 is 13 amino acids long. V was shortened by 4 bases and J by 0 bases, with 7 bases between the two germline ends. Germline V CDR1 and CDR2: SGHNT, YYREEE (reference sequence). DNA for the CDR3: TGTGCCAGCAGCCCAGGGGTGAACACTGAAGCTTTCTTT. This sequence encodes CASSPGVNTEAFF.

This clone was counted a few times. This chain joins TRBV7-9 and TRBJ2-1, with D possibly called TRBD1 or TRBD2 (5 bases each). From germline, CDR1 is SEHNR and CDR2 FQNEAQ (reference sequence). This CDR3 spans 14 amino acids. The germline V and J ends were trimmed by 3 bases and 5 bases, with 11 bases remaining between them. This chain's CDR3 is CASSFWDRHNEQFF. The CDR3 bases are TGTGCCAGCAGCTTCTGGGACCGACACAATGAGCAGTTCTTC.

The chain has TRBV29-1 and TRBJ1-1; no clear D gene. The germline V and J ends were trimmed by 2 bases and 4 bases, with 14 bases remaining between them. This CDR3 comprises 14 residues. CDR1 and CDR2 (germline): SQVTM, ANQGSEA. For the CDR3, the DNA is TGCAGCGTTGAAAGGACGAGTCGGACCACTGAAGCTTTCTTT. It codes for CSVERTSRTTEAFF.

V is TRBV18 and J is TRBJ2-2; D could derive from TRBD1 or TRBD2 (6 bases each). V lost 2 bases and J 4 bases, leaving 11 bases between the germline ends. In germline, CDR1 is KGHSH, CDR2 LQKENI. This CDR3 spans 15 amino acids. The CDR3 DNA is TGTGCCAGCTCACCATACGGGGGCGGCACCGGGGAGCTGTTTTTT. Its translation is CASSPYGGGTGELFF.

The rearrangement joins TRBV5-1 to TRBJ2-3; no firm D call. This CDR3 comprises 15 residues. Trimming stripped 4 bases from V and 0 bases from J, with 12 bases between. Germline V CDR1 and CDR2: SGHRS, YFSETQ. The CDR3 DNA reads as TGCGCCAGCAGCGGGCCCCTGAGTAGCACAGATACGCAGTATTTT. This sequence encodes CASSGPLSSTDTQYF. Supplemented by reference TRBV5-1 and TRBJ2-3, the full variable domain reads KAGVTQTPRYLIKTRGQQVTLSCSPISGHRSVSWYQQTPGQGLQFLFEYFSETQRNKGNFPGRFSGRQFSNSRSEMNVSTLELGDSALYLCASSGPLSSTDTQYFGPGTRLTVL.

The chain is built from TRBV27 and TRBJ2-7; D perhaps matches TRBD2 (7 bases). Germline V CDR1 and CDR2: MNHEY, SMNVEV (reference sequence). The CDR3 is 14 residues long. V lost 7 bases and J lost 7, with 20 bases in between. In DNA, the CDR3 is TGTGCCAGCACTCAAACCGGGGGGCCATGGGAGCAGTACGTC. This encodes CASTQTGGPWEQYV.

The genes are TRBV9 and TRBJ1-1, with TRBD1 matching over 10 bases. The CDR3 length is 14 residues. The J segment lost 5 bases and the V segment lost 6 bases, leaving 7 bases of the junction unmatched. CDR1 and CDR2 from the germline V gene are SGDLS and YYNGEE. CDR3 loop: CASTLGQGSTEAFF. CDR3 coding DNA: TGTGCCAGCACGTTGGGACAGGGGAGTACTGAAGCTTTCTTT.

J is TRBJ2-2 and V is TRBV29-1; D is ambiguous. This CDR3 contains 14 residues. Trimming took off 6 bases at V and 0 bases at J, with 11 bases between the two ends. CDR1 is SQVTM and CDR2 is ANQGSEA in the germline V gene. For the CDR3, the DNA is TGCAGCGTCCGGACGGTCGCGAACACCGGGGAGCTGTTTTTT. This translates into CSVRTVANTGELFF.

The gene calls are TRBV7-3 and TRBJ2-2; 14 bases are shared with TRBD2. V shed 4 bases and J 3 bases; nucleotides not matched to a gene: 4. The CDR3 is 17 residues long. CDR1 SGHTA and CDR2 FQGTGA come from the germline V gene. This chain's CDR3 is CASSSRTSGGYTGELFF. For the CDR3, the DNA is TGTGCCAGCAGCTCCCGGACTAGCGGGGGGTACACCGGGGAGCTGTTTTTT.

V gene TRBV7-8 combines with J gene TRBJ2-6, with a possible D match to TRBD2 (6 bases). The germline V and J ends were trimmed by 5 bases and 0 bases, with 14 bases remaining between them. CDR3 length equals 17 residues. CDR1 SGHVS and CDR2 FQNEAQ come from the germline V gene. CDR3 protein: CASSPVDGGSGANVLTF. The CDR3 DNA reads as TGTGCCAGCAGCCCAGTCGACGGGGGCTCTGGGGCCAACGTCCTGACTTTC.

This chain connects TRBV19 to TRBJ1-5; D not certain. V dropped 5 bases and J dropped 0 bases, with 17 bases sitting between them. This CDR3 is 17 amino acids long. Germline CDR1 and CDR2: LNHDA and SQIVND (reference sequence). DNA of the CDR3: TGTGCCAGTAGTCTGGGTCGCCAGCGTTATAGCAATCAGCCCCAGCATTTT. Protein sequence: CASSLGRQRYSNQPQHF.

CDR3 in amino acids: CASSHNYYNEQFF. CDR3 in DNA: TGTGCCAGCAGCCATAACTATTACAATGAGCAGTTCTTC. V and J are TRBV11-3 and TRBJ2-1; D is undetermined. Germline V gene data show CDR1 as SGHNT and CDR2 as YENEEA. The CDR3 covers 13 residues. Trimming left V 5 bases short and J 4 bases short, with 9 bases between.

The chain has TRBV6-6 and TRBJ1-1, with no clear D. Germline loops: CDR1 MNHNY, CDR2 SVGAGI (reference sequence). V shed 0 bases and J shed 3 bases, with 5 bases lying between them. The CDR3 runs to 13 residues. CDR3 loop: CASSYSSYTEAFF. CDR3 in DNA: TGTGCCAGCAGTTACTCATCTTACACTGAAGCTTTCTTT.

The rearrangement links TRBV7-2 to TRBJ1-2; D might be TRBD1 (6 bases). V was pared by 5 bases and J by 5 bases, with 18 bases between. The CDR3 covers 15 residues. Germline values: CDR1 SGHTA, CDR2 FQGNSA. The CDR3 nucleotides are TGTGCCAGCAGCCGGAACGCAGGACAGCTTTATGGCTACACCTTC. Its translation: CASSRNAGQLYGYTF.

The V gene is TRBV29-1, the J gene TRBJ2-2; D is perhaps TRBD1 (6 bases). Trimming took off 7 bases at V and 0 bases at J, with 12 bases between the two ends. From germline, CDR1 is SQVTM and CDR2 ANQGSEA. This CDR3 spans 14 amino acids. The CDR3 DNA sequence: TGCAGCGGACTGACAGGAGCGAACACCGGGGAGCTGTTTTTT. Translating gives CSGLTGANTGELFF.

This clone has a handful of counts. The rearrangement links TRBV7-9 to TRBJ1-1; D remains ambiguous. The V and J ends lost 3 bases and 3 bases respectively, with 14 bases between them. Germline lookup yields CDR1 SEHNR and CDR2 FQNEAQ (reference sequence). CDR3 length equals 15 residues. The CDR3 loop is CASSFLQTAHTEAFF. The CDR3 nucleotides are TGTGCCAGCAGCTTCCTCCAGACGGCACACACTGAAGCTTTCTTT.

V is TRBV5-1 and J is TRBJ1-4, with 7 bases that match TRBD1. Germline CDR1 reads SGHRS; CDR2 reads YFSETQ. The CDR3 runs to 15 residues. V shed 0 bases, J shed 6 bases, and the junction held 5 bases outside the gene matches. The CDR3 region is CASSLDGTVYEKLFF. For the CDR3, the DNA is TGCGCCAGCAGCTTGGACGGGACAGTTTATGAAAAACTGTTTTTT.

The chain employs TRBV15 and TRBJ2-3; TRBD2 matches 7 bases. Germline values: CDR1 LNHNV, CDR2 YYDKDF (reference sequence). The CDR3 totals 16 residues. V lost 1 base and J lost 0; bases outside the gene matches: 4. CDR3 bases: TGTGCCACCAGCAGAGGGCTAGCGGTGAGCACAGATACGCAGTATTTT. This encodes CATSRGLAVSTDTQYF.